A few counts support the clone carrying this T cell receptor beta chain. Its antigen is unidentified. The V and J ends lost 1 base and 6 bases respectively, with 16 bases between them. The CDR3 has 16 amino acids. The sample is drawn from a study of T cells after yellow fever vaccination. TCRdb passed the 5' RACE reads through MiXCR, listing each CDR3 protein once. Of a few hundred thousand distinct CDR3 sequences listed, approximately 3.8% are singletons. Study observations and caveats: Clonotypes appearing in both CD4 and CD8 compartments existed, and their share was small. High-abundance clonotypes from the bulk population could contaminate FACS-sorted repertoires. Post-booster reappearance was seen for most primary-vaccination clones (nearly 97% CD4, around 91% CD8).

The sample consisted of PBMCs, taken on the day of the yellow fever booster vaccination. The TCR comes from a man aged 18 to 30 who received the YFV17D yellow fever vaccine. V is TRBV12-3 or TRBV12-4 and J is TRBJ2-1; possibly TRBD2 for D (7 bases). The CDR3 is CASSLVMGGARNEQFF. Written as DNA, the CDR3 is TGTGCCAGCAGTTTAGTCATGGGGGGGGCGCGCAATGAGCAGTTCTTC.